A single sample gave rise to the 29 T cell receptor beta chains below, sequenced in a study of type 1 regulatory T cells. For these receptors, no antigen is known. TCRdb redid the calling of the reads with MiXCR, one entry per CDR3 protein. The sample holds tens of thousands of distinct CDR3 sequences, about two thirds seen once. Input material: cultured T cells, either the whole culture or a sorted T cell fraction (not recorded which). Sample subset: Tr1-enriched cell product generated in vitro against host alloantigens. Source of these receptors: a human donor in good health.

The rearrangement uses TRBV20-1 and TRBJ2-1, with 16 bases fitting TRBD2. Germline CDR1 DFQATT, CDR2 SNEGSKA (reference sequence). This CDR3 has 20 amino acids. Unmatched junction bases numbered 11, after V lost 3 bases and J lost 0 bases. The CDR3 sequence is CSASPGTSGGAWSSYNEQFF. The CDR3 DNA is TGCAGTGCTAGCCCCGGGACTAGCGGGGGGGCGTGGAGCTCCTACAATGAGCAGTTCTTC.

The DNA for the CDR3 is TGTGCCAGCAGCTTACAGACTTCAGATGGCTACACCTTC. It translates to CASSLQTSDGYTF. The chain couples TRBV7-2 to TRBJ1-2, with D unclear. V was pared by 2 bases and J by 6 bases, with 10 bases between. Per the germline V gene, CDR1 is SGHTA and CDR2 is FQGNSA. The CDR3 has 13 residues.

This clonotype was found once. This rearrangement joins TRBV7-9 to TRBJ1-2, with D unresolved. V gave up 3 bases and J gave up 8 bases, with 13 bases separating them. Germline values: CDR1 SEHNR, CDR2 FQNEAQ (reference sequence). The CDR3 totals 13 residues. Here the CDR3 DNA reads TGTGCCAGCAGCTTTGATGTGGGCTTGGGCTACACCTTC. Protein: CASSFDVGLGYTF.

Concerning this clonotype itself: At one end, the junction sequence differs from germline, possibly due to a read error. CDR3 DNA: TGTGCTAGCAGCTTTGGACAGGGGAGCACCGGGGAGCTGTTTTTT. As protein: CASSFGQGSTGELFF. The rearrangement joins TRBV7-7 to TRBJ2-2, with 9 bases lining up with TRBD1. The length of the CDR3 is 15 residues. The germline V gene encodes CDR1 SSHAT and CDR2 FNYEAQ (reference sequence). The full variable domain, in which reference TRBV7-7 and TRBJ2-2 provide the parts outside the CDR3, is GAGVSQSPRYKVTKRGQDVTLRCDPISSHATLYWYQQALGQGPEFLTYFNYEAQPDKSGLPSDRFSAERPEGSISTLTIQRTEQRDSAMYRCASSFGQGSTGELFFGEGSRLTVL.

The chain employs TRBV5-1 and TRBJ2-5; 15 bases fit TRBD2. Germline V gene data show CDR1 as SGHRS and CDR2 as YFSETQ. The CDR3 runs 20 residues. The V segment lost 7 bases and the J segment 7 bases; nucleotides outside the gene matches: 23. In nucleotides, the CDR3 is TGCGCCAGCCGCTGGAATAGGGGGACTAGCGGGGGGACGCCCCCAGGGACCCAGTACTTC. As protein: CASRWNRGTSGGTPPGTQYF.

This clonotype appeared a few times. The rearrangement joins TRBV7-8 to TRBJ2-7, with TRBD1 matching 10 bases. The germline gives CDR1 SGHVS, CDR2 FQNEAQ. V was pared by 1 base and J by 3 bases, with 6 bases of the junction left unmatched. The CDR3 consists of 16 residues. The CDR3 reads CASSLGLGQGNYEQYF. The CDR3 DNA reads TGTGCCAGCAGCTTAGGTCTGGGACAGGGGAACTACGAGCAGTACTTC.

This chain connects TRBV6-6 to TRBJ1-2; D unclear. V lost 5 bases and J lost 1, with 5 bases in between. Germline V gives CDR1 MNHNY, CDR2 SVGAGI (reference sequence). There are 12 residues in the CDR3. The CDR3: CASSQVNYGYTF. In DNA, the CDR3 is TGTGCCAGCAGTCAAGTTAACTATGGCTACACCTTC.

This clonotype has only a few counts. The chain employs TRBV28 and TRBJ2-6; D not resolved. The CDR3 runs to 15 residues. V lost 2 bases and J 0 bases, leaving 5 bases between the germline ends. Germline V gives CDR1 MDHEN, CDR2 SYDVKM. In DNA, the CDR3 is TGTGCCAGCAGTTTACCGGCCTCTGGGGCCAACGTCCTGACTTTC. It specifies CASSLPASGANVLTF.

The rearrangement uses TRBV20-1 and TRBJ2-3, with no clear D. Deletions cut 2 bases from V and 1 base from J, with 10 bases between. The germline V gene has CDR1 DFQATT and CDR2 SNEGSKA (reference sequence). The CDR3 runs 14 residues. The CDR3 protein is CSARSSLGTDTQYF. In DNA, the CDR3 is TGCAGTGCTAGAAGCTCTCTCGGCACAGATACGCAGTATTTT.

This chain connects TRBV12-3 or TRBV12-4 to TRBJ2-7; the match to TRBD2 covers 8 bases. This CDR3 region has 13 residues. With V trimmed by 6 bases and J by 12 bases, 13 bases remained unmatched. For the CDR3, the DNA is TGTGCCAGCAGCCGCGGGGGGCGACGAGCATCGTACTTC. Amino acid sequence: CASSRGGRRASYF.

The chain recombines TRBV10-3 with TRBJ1-1, with D unclear. Trimming removed 9 bases at V and 3 bases at J, with 14 bases between. From germline, CDR1 is ENHRY and CDR2 SYGVKD. This CDR3 contains 13 residues. The CDR3 DNA follows: TGTGCCATAAAAAAAGTTGAGTACACTGAAGCTTTCTTT. This encodes CAIKKVEYTEAFF.

The chain recombines TRBV18 with TRBJ2-1; no clear D. Germline V CDR1 and CDR2: KGHSH, LQKENI. This CDR3 is built from 14 residues. Trimming took off 3 bases at V and 5 bases at J, with 11 bases between the two ends. The CDR3: CASSPYGPDNEQFF. DNA of the CDR3: TGTGCCAGCTCACCCTATGGACCAGACAATGAGCAGTTCTTC.

This clonotype was counted only a few times. This rearrangement joins TRBV20-1 to TRBJ1-1; possible D gene TRBD1, 5 bases. Germline CDR1 is DFQATT and CDR2 is SNEGSKA (reference sequence). This CDR3 is built from 16 residues. Trimming pared 1 base from V and 0 bases from J, leaving 15 bases between. This chain's CDR3 is CSARAAGGSMNTEAFF. In DNA, the CDR3 is TGCAGTGCTAGAGCGGCGGGGGGGAGTATGAACACTGAAGCTTTCTTT.

This clonotype has a single count. V and J are TRBV7-9 and TRBJ2-7; 14 nucleotides match TRBD2. CDR3 size: 16 residues. Germline V lookup: CDR1 SEHNR, CDR2 FQNEAQ (reference sequence). Losses at the gene ends were 1 base for V and 4 bases for J; bases not matched to a gene: 3. For the CDR3, the DNA is TGTGCCAGCAGCTTAGGGACTAGCGGGGGGTCTTACGAGCAGTACTTC. It yields the protein CASSLGTSGGSYEQYF.

The chain links TRBV7-2 to TRBJ2-7, with D possibly being TRBD1 (6 bases). The CDR3 extends over 14 amino acids. Germline V gene sequence: CDR1 SGHTA, CDR2 FQGNSA. V shed 6 bases and J shed 0 bases, with 12 bases lying between them. The DNA for the CDR3 is TGTGCCAGCAGTCCAGGGGTCCACTCCTACGAGCAGTACTTC. It codes for CASSPGVHSYEQYF.

The chain combines TRBV20-1 with TRBJ2-2, with D possibly being TRBD1 or TRBD2 (5 bases each). The CDR3 is made up of 15 amino acids. Trimming shortened V by 1 base and J by 10 bases, and 19 bases separated the two germline ends. Germline V gene sequence: CDR1 DFQATT, CDR2 SNEGSKA (reference sequence). The CDR3 protein is CSARAWTGPIEELFF. The CDR3 DNA reads TGCAGTGCTAGAGCCTGGACGGGGCCCATCGAGGAGCTGTTTTTT.

This chain links TRBV5-1 with TRBJ2-1; TRBD1 matches at 7 bases. Germline V lookup: CDR1 SGHRS, CDR2 YFSETQ. This CDR3 is built from 16 residues. The V and J ends lost 8 bases and 1 base, in that order; junction bases with no gene match: 12. CDR3 protein: CASKRTRGSSYNEQFF. The CDR3 DNA reads TGCGCCAGTAAACGAACCAGGGGGTCATCCTACAATGAGCAGTTCTTC.

As DNA, the CDR3 is TGTGCCAGCAGGGACCGGGCCGGAGGAGTAGCTTTCTTT. It encodes CASRDRAGGVAFF. The chain combines TRBV7-2 with TRBJ1-1; no clear D gene. From germline, CDR1 is SGHTA and CDR2 FQGNSA. V lost 6 bases to trimming and J lost 10 bases, with 18 bases between them. This CDR3 comprises 13 residues.

This rearrangement joins TRBV5-1 to TRBJ2-4, with D possibly being TRBD2 (6 bases). Germline-derived CDR1 and CDR2 are SGHRS and YFSETQ. CDR3 length: 15 residues. With 0 bases removed from V and 9 bases from J, the gap between germline ends came to 16 bases. This CDR3 is CASSLEGGGGSIQYF. DNA for the CDR3: TGCGCCAGCAGCTTGGAAGGTGGGGGAGGAAGCATTCAGTACTTC.

The CDR3 bases are TGTGCCAGCAGTCCCGAGCGGGGGCGCAAGGGGGATACGCAGTATTTT. Protein sequence: CASSPERGRKGDTQYF. This sequence joins TRBV7-9 and TRBJ2-3, with 8 bases fitting TRBD2. V gave up 6 bases and J gave up 6 bases; unmatched junction bases: 14. Germline assignment: CDR1 SEHNR and CDR2 FQNEAQ (reference sequence). This CDR3 spans 16 amino acids.

CDR3 sequence reads: CSARGGPQEQYF. The CDR3 DNA reads as TGCAGTGCTAGAGGGGGGCCGCAGGAGCAGTACTTC. The chain links TRBV20-1 to TRBJ2-7, with TRBD1 as a possible D gene (6 bases). The length of the CDR3 is 12 residues. Germline CDR1 and CDR2: DFQATT and SNEGSKA (reference sequence). With 1 base removed from V and 7 bases from J, the gap between germline ends came to 11 bases.

The gene calls are TRBV15 and TRBJ1-1; D is perhaps TRBD1 (5 bases). The V and J ends lost 2 bases and 4 bases respectively, with 8 bases between them. The CDR3 extends over 13 amino acids. CDR1 is LNHNV and CDR2 is YYDKDF in the germline V gene (reference sequence). The CDR3 coding sequence is TGTGCCACCAGCAGACGGGACGGCACTGAAGCTTTCTTT. Translated: CATSRRDGTEAFF.

This clonotype was seen a handful of times. The V call is TRBV28, the J call TRBJ2-1; TRBD1 might be the D (6 bases). Trimming took off 7 bases at V and 6 bases at J, with 19 bases between the two ends. The germline gives CDR1 MDHEN, CDR2 SYDVKM. CDR3 length: 15 residues. The CDR3 DNA is TGTGCCAGCAAAACACAGGGTAAAGGTTTCAATGAGCAGTTCTTC. As protein: CASKTQGKGFNEQFF. Together with reference TRBV28 and TRBJ2-1, the CDR3 gives the full variable domain: DVKVTQSSRYLVKRTGEKVFLECVQDMDHENMFWYRQDPGLGLRLIYFSYDVKMKEKGDIPEGYSVSREKKERFSLILESASTNQTSMYLCASKTQGKGFNEQFFGPGTRLTVL.

This clonotype has more than one count but fewer than ten. This chain links TRBV6-6 with TRBJ1-2; no clear D gene. Trimming took 4 bases from V and 3 from J, leaving 9 bases between them. The CDR3 contains 13 residues. Germline assignment: CDR1 MNHNY and CDR2 SVGAGI (reference sequence). CDR3 protein: CASSLPPYYGYTF. DNA for the CDR3: TGTGCCAGCAGTTTGCCCCCATACTATGGCTACACCTTC.

V usage is TRBV11-1 and J usage is TRBJ2-1; 8 bases are a match to TRBD2. The CDR3 extends over 15 amino acids. Germline-derived CDR1 and CDR2 are SGHAT and FQDESV (reference sequence). V lost 4 bases to trimming and J lost 10 bases; unmatched junction nucleotides: 12. CDR3: CASSSPQAGVGEQFF. CDR3 in DNA: TGTGCCAGCAGCTCTCCCCAAGCGGGGGTTGGAGAGCAGTTCTTC.

V usage is TRBV18 and J usage is TRBJ1-1, with TRBD1 matching 7 bases. This CDR3 region has 13 residues. Germline loops: CDR1 KGHSH, CDR2 LQKENI. Trimming cost V 3 bases and J 11 bases; bases outside gene matches: 9. The CDR3 loop reads CASSPRGDWQAFF. As DNA, the CDR3 is TGTGCCAGCTCACCCAGGGGGGATTGGCAGGCTTTCTTT.

The gene calls are TRBV6-6 and TRBJ1-1, with D hard to call. Germline V gives CDR1 MNHNY, CDR2 SVGAGI (reference sequence). The V end lost 0 bases, the J end lost 2 bases, and 7 bases lay between the germline ends. CDR3 size: 14 residues. The CDR3 bases are TGTGCCAGCAGTTACTCACGAGCTAACACTGAAGCTTTCTTT. Amino acid sequence: CASSYSRANTEAFF.

V is TRBV20-1 and J is TRBJ2-5; 14 bases are a match to TRBD2. CDR3 size: 16 residues. J gave up 1 base and V 2 bases, and 3 bases lay outside the gene matches. In germline, CDR1 is DFQATT, CDR2 SNEGSKA (reference sequence). In DNA, the CDR3 is TGCAGTGCTAGACATGGGACTAGCGGGGGCCAAGAGACCCAGTACTTC. Its protein is CSARHGTSGGQETQYF.

To note about this clonotype: An end of the junction differs from the germline gene, which may be a read error. The rearrangement links TRBV12-3 or TRBV12-4 to TRBJ2-5; D might be TRBD1 (5 bases). CDR3 length equals 13 residues. CDR3 DNA sequence: TGTGCCAGCACCCGACAGTCTCAAGAGACCCAGTGCTTC. It specifies CASTRQSQETQCF.